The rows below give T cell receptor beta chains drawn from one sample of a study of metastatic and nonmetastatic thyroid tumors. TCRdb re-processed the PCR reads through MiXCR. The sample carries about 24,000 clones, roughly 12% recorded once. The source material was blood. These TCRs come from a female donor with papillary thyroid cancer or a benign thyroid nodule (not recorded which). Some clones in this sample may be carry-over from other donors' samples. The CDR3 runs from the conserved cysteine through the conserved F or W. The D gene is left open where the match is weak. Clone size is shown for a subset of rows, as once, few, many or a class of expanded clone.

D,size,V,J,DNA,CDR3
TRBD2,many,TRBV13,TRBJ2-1,TGTGCCAGCAGCCTAGAGGCTAGCGGCGCCTACAATGAGCAGTTCTTC,CASSLEASGAYNEQFF
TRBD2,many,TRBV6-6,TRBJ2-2,TGTGCCAGCAGTTACAAGAATTGGGGACTAGCGGGAGCGGGGAGTACCGGGGAGCTGTTTTTT,CASSYKNWGLAGAGSTGELFF
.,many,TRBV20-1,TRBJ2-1,TGCAGTGCTATGGTCCCCATGGTCCGGGGCCCCTACAATGAGCAGTTCTTC,CSAMVPMVRGPYNEQFF
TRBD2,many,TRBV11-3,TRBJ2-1,TGTGCCAGCAGCTTAAGAGGACCTGAACTAGCGGGAACCGAGCAGTTCTTC,CASSLRGPELAGTEQFF
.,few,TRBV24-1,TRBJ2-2,TGTTCCACCAGTGTTTTTTGGGAGCTGTTTTTT,CSTSVFWELFF
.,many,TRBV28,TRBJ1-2,TGTGCCAGCGCAAGTCCTTATGGCTACACCTTC,CASASPYGYTF
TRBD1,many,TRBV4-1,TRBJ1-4,TGCGCCAGCAGCCAAGGACCTCCGGGACAGGGCAATGAAAAACTGTTTTTT,CASSQGPPGQGNEKLFF
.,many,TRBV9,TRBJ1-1,TGTGCCAGCAGTGAAACCACGGAGAACACTGAAGCTTTCTTT,CASSETTENTEAFF
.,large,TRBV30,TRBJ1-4,TGTGCCACTAAGGGAGACGAAAAACTGTTTTTT,CATKGDEKLFF
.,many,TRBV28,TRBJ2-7,TGTGCCAGCAGTCCATCAGACAGTACCTACGAGCAGTACTTC,CASSPSDSTYEQYF
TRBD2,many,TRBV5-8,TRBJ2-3,TGTGCCAGCAGCTTTGGGACTAGTGGCACAGATACGCAGTATTTT,CASSFGTSGTDTQYF
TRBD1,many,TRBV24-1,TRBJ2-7,TGTGCCACCAGTCGAGAACCGGGACAGGGGCTCTACGAGCAGTACTTC,CATSREPGQGLYEQYF
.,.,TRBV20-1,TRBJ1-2,TGCAGTGCCGGGACGGCTAACTATGGCTACACCTTC,CSAGTANYGYTF
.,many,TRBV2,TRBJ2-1,TGTGCCAGCATTACTAGCTCCTACAATGAGCAGTTCTTC,CASITSSYNEQFF
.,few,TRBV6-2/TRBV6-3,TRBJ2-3,TGTGCCAGCAGTTACCCCCCGGGGGGCGGAAATACGCAGTATTTT,CASSYPPGGGNTQYF
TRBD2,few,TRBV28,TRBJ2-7,TGTGCCAGCAGTTACCCCCGGACTAGCGGGAGGATTAAGGGGCAGTACTTC,CASSYPRTSGRIKGQYF
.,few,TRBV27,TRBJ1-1,TGTGCCAGCAGGCGACAGATAAACATGAACACTGAAGCTTTCTTT,CASRRQINMNTEAFF
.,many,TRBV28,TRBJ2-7,TGTGCCAGCAGCCGGCCCTACGAGCAGTACTTC,CASSRPYEQYF
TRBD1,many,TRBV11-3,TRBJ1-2,TGTGCCAGCAGCTTAGGGGACAGGGAAGATGTGGGCCCCATAGTCGGCTACACCTTC,CASSLGDREDVGPIVGYTF
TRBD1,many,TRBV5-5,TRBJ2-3,TGTGCCAGCAGCTGGACAGGGTACCCGTTGGGAGATACGCAGTATTTT,CASSWTGYPLGDTQYF
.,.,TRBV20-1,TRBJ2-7,TGCAGTGCTAGAGAGCGGGAATACGAGCAGTACTTC,CSAREREYEQYF
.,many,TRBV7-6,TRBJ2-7,TGTGCCAGCAGCTCCCCTGGGGGGTCCTACGAGCAGTACTTC,CASSSPGGSYEQYF
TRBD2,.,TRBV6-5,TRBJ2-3,TGTGCCAGCAGGGCGGGCAGGATAGCGGGAGAAGTGAGCACGCAGTATTTT,CASRAGRIAGEVSTQYF
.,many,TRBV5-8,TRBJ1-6,TGTGCCAGCAGCTCCGCGACAGAGTTAAATTCACCCCTCCACTTT,CASSSATELNSPLHF
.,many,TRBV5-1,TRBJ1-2,TGCGCCAGCAGCTTGGAACAGGAGAACTATGGCTACACCTTC,CASSLEQENYGYTF
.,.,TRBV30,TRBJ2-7,TGTGCCTGGAGTGTATCTGGCCTACAGTACGAGCAGTACTTC,CAWSVSGLQYEQYF
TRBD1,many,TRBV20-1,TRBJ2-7,TGCAGTGCAGAGACAGGGGGGTTCGAGCAGTACTTC,CSAETGGFEQYF
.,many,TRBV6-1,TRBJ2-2,TGTGCCAGCAGGGCCAGGGGGGGAAGCTTCACCGGGGAGCTGTTTTTT,CASRARGGSFTGELFF
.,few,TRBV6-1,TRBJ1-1,TGTACCAGCAGTGAAGGGTCAGAGAAACATGAAGCTTTCTTT,CTSSEGSEKHEAFF
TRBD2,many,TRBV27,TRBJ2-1,TGTGCCAGCAGCCAGGGACTAGCGGGAGCGAATGAGCAGTTCTTC,CASSQGLAGANEQFF